This entry lists 18 T cell receptor beta chains sequenced from one sample in a study of regulatory T cells in long-lasting Graves disease. As for time point: newly diagnosed GD, antithyroid drugs for less than 3 months. Construction of the TCR library relied on RNA isolated from PBMCs. Both iRepertoire HTBI primers and Arm-PCR of CDR3 regions were used to build the TCR beta libraries. TCRdb reanalysed the multiplex PCR reads using MiXCR and keeps one entry per CDR3 protein. The sample yields roughly 420,000 distinct CDR3 sequences, 15% to 19% seen once. This specimen consisted of peripheral blood mononuclear cells (PBMCs), obtained at new diagnosis, from a patient treated with antithyroid drugs. The origin of the receptors is a female donor with Graves disease.

Many counts were recorded for this clonotype. The chain recombines TRBV20-1 with TRBJ2-7; D is unclear. Germline V lookup: CDR1 DFQATT, CDR2 SNEGSKA (reference sequence). The CDR3 runs to 17 residues. Trimming removed 0 bases from V and 7 bases from J, with 25 bases in between. CDR3 coding DNA: TGCAGTGCTAGAGATCTGGGCAGCAGCGCCCCCCCCCGGGAGCAGTACTTC. It yields the protein CSARDLGSSAPPREQYF.

This clonotype was recorded at least ten times. The chain employs TRBV7-3 and TRBJ1-1; tentatively, D is TRBD1 (5 bases). The V end lost 2 bases, the J end lost 1 base, and 17 bases lay between the germline ends. Germline-derived CDR1 and CDR2 are SGHTA and FQGTGA. CDR3 length: 17 residues. The CDR3 sequence: CASSLYLWGSENTEAFF. The CDR3 coding sequence is TGTGCCAGCAGCTTATACTTATGGGGGAGTGAGAACACTGAAGCTTTCTTT.

On this clonotype: This likely came from a read error, as a far larger clone is one base away. V usage is TRBV7-2 and J usage is TRBJ1-2; D is uncertain. Per germline, CDR1 SGHTA and CDR2 FQGNSA. This CDR3 contains 15 residues. CDR3 sequence reads: CACSDSDQALYGYTF. Here the CDR3 DNA reads TGTGCCTGCAGCGATTCTGACCAGGCCCTATATGGCTACACCTTC.

This clonotype was counted only a few times. DNA for the CDR3: TGCAGCGTTGGGACAGGGCGCGAAAAACTGTTTTTT. It translates to CSVGTGREKLFF. The rearrangement joins TRBV29-1 to TRBJ1-4; 8 bases map to TRBD1. The CDR3 contains 12 residues. J lost 8 bases, V lost 4 bases, and 3 bases had no gene match. The germline V gene encodes CDR1 SQVTM and CDR2 ANQGSEA.

This chain links TRBV19 with TRBJ2-1, with a weak D call TRBD2 (5 bases). The CDR3 has 15 residues. From germline, CDR1 is LNHDA and CDR2 SQIVND (reference sequence). V was pared by 1 base and J by 2 bases, with 9 bases between. The CDR3 protein is CASSIGGSAYNEQFF. Written as DNA, the CDR3 is TGTGCCAGTAGTATAGGAGGGAGCGCCTACAATGAGCAGTTCTTC.

This chain uses TRBV6-5 with TRBJ1-2; 7 bases align to TRBD1. Germline-derived CDR1 and CDR2 are MNHEY and SVGAGI. Unmatched junction bases numbered 4, after V lost 2 bases and J lost 4 bases. The CDR3 has 14 residues. The CDR3 DNA is TGTGCCAGCAGTTACGAGGGGGCTGGCTATGGCTACACCTTC. It translates to CASSYEGAGYGYTF.

The V call is TRBV29-1, the J call TRBJ2-7; D is ambiguous. The CDR3 covers 14 residues. V lost 2 bases and J lost 4, with 15 bases in between. The germline V gene has CDR1 SQVTM and CDR2 ANQGSEA. The CDR3 DNA is TGCAGCGTTGAATTAGCCCACCGGGCGTACGAGCAGTACTTC. Residues: CSVELAHRAYEQYF.

The chain joins TRBV20-1 to TRBJ2-1; no clear D gene. Germline-derived CDR1 and CDR2 are DFQATT and SNEGSKA (reference sequence). This CDR3 contains 14 residues. The V and J ends lost 2 bases and 4 bases respectively, with 12 bases between them. CDR3 DNA: TGCAGTGCTAGACCCGCTGGCCTATACAATGAGCAGTTCTTC. Its translation: CSARPAGLYNEQFF.

This clonotype was detected ten times or more. The chain combines TRBV12-3 or TRBV12-4 with TRBJ2-7, with 10 bases aligning to TRBD1. The J segment lost 2 bases and the V segment lost 6 bases, leaving 7 bases of the junction unmatched. The CDR3 has 15 residues. The CDR3 here is CASSLSGQGPYEQYF. CDR3 coding DNA: TGTGCCAGCAGCCTCTCGGGACAGGGGCCCTACGAGCAGTACTTC.

This clonotype occurred many times. The chain carries TRBV27 and TRBJ1-3; TRBD1 might be the D (6 bases). The V and J ends lost 6 bases and 6 bases respectively, with 18 bases between them. CDR3 length: 15 residues. Germline-derived CDR1 and CDR2 are MNHEY and SMNVEV (reference sequence). This CDR3 reads CASSPVQAGENTIYF. The CDR3 DNA reads TGTGCCAGCAGCCCTGTCCAGGCAGGGGAAAACACCATATATTTT.

This clonotype has a count of ten or more. The chain joins TRBV5-4 to TRBJ2-3, with 8 bases fitting TRBD1. Germline lookup yields CDR1 SGHNT and CDR2 YYREEE (reference sequence). V lost 0 bases and J lost 1; bases outside the gene matches: 1. There are 15 residues in the CDR3. CDR3 coding DNA: TGTGCCAGCAGCTTGGGGGGACAGGGCACAGATACGCAGTATTTT. As protein: CASSLGGQGTDTQYF.

This rearrangement joins TRBV7-9 to TRBJ2-2; D gene ambiguous. This CDR3 has 16 residues. Trimming took off 3 bases at V and 2 bases at J, with 13 bases between the two ends. Germline V gene lookup returns CDR1 SEHNR and CDR2 FQNEAQ (reference sequence). The CDR3 loop reads CASSFYYVVNTGELFF. CDR3 sequence (DNA): TGTGCCAGCAGCTTTTACTATGTCGTTAACACCGGGGAGCTGTTTTTT.

Ten or more counts support this clonotype. The CDR3, as DNA: TGTGCCAGCAGCTCCTCCGGGCCAGCCTACGAGCAGTACTTC. It codes for CASSSSGPAYEQYF. The chain recombines TRBV7-9 with TRBJ2-7; D is unresolved. The germline gives CDR1 SEHNR, CDR2 FQNEAQ (reference sequence). The CDR3 has 14 amino acids. V lost 4 bases and J lost 2, with 12 bases in between.

The chain joins TRBV9 to TRBJ2-7; the D is unclear. Germline values: CDR1 SGDLS, CDR2 YYNGEE. The germline V and J ends were trimmed by 4 bases and 2 bases, with 16 bases remaining between them. This CDR3 has 15 residues. The CDR3 coding sequence is TGTGCCAGCAGCCCCACGAGCAGGCGAGCCTACGAGCAGTACTTC. Protein: CASSPTSRRAYEQYF.

This clonotype appeared many times. The CDR3 region has the DNA TGTGCCAGCAGTTCGTGGGTCACGGCAGACAATAACTATGGCTACACCTTC. It specifies CASSSWVTADNNYGYTF. The chain carries TRBV6-5 and TRBJ1-2, with D unresolved. The CDR3 runs to 17 residues. Germline CDR1 reads MNHEY; CDR2 reads SVGAGI. V was clipped by 4 bases and J by 1 base, with 19 bases between them.

This clonotype was seen a few times. The genes are TRBV19 and TRBJ2-7; 11 bases fit TRBD1. Germline values: CDR1 LNHDA, CDR2 SQIVND (reference sequence). The CDR3 is made up of 15 amino acids. Germline trimming cut 3 bases from V and 0 bases from J; bases unmatched to any gene: 1. In DNA form, the CDR3 reads TGTGCCAGTAGTATTGGGACAGGGGGCTCCTACGAGCAGTACTTC. Residues: CASSIGTGGSYEQYF.

This chain joins TRBV4-1 and TRBJ1-2; D remains ambiguous. With 0 bases removed from V and 3 bases from J, the gap between germline ends came to 11 bases. The germline CDR1 and CDR2 sequences are MGHRA and YSYEKL. The CDR3 spans 15 residues. The CDR3 here is CASSQDTSRYYGYTF. In nucleotides, the CDR3 is TGCGCCAGCAGCCAAGACACGTCCCGCTACTATGGCTACACCTTC.

This clonotype was recorded at least ten times. The V gene is TRBV6-2 or TRBV6-3, the J gene TRBJ1-2, with no clear D. With 5 bases removed from V and 0 bases from J, the gap between germline ends came to 16 bases. CDR3 length equals 16 residues. Germline V CDR1 and CDR2: MNHEY, SVGEGT. The CDR3 loop is CASSERKLGANYGYTF. The CDR3 region has the DNA TGTGCCAGCAGTGAACGTAAGCTGGGTGCTAACTATGGCTACACCTTC.